The clone carrying this TCR beta chain appeared many times. These data originate in a study of T-cell memory formation after mild COVID-19. Overall study context: In these data, TCR clusters were largely donor specific.

TCRdb itself ran the 5' RACE reads through MiXCR, one entry per CDR3 protein. Of approximately 46,000 distinct CDR3 sequences in the sample, roughly 6.6% were seen once. Trimming stripped 1 base from V and 8 bases from J, with 15 bases between. Germline V gene data show CDR1 as SGHVS and CDR2 as FQNEAQ. The CDR3 has 16 residues. The chain has TRBV7-8 and TRBJ1-6, with no clear D. The clonotype comes from an adult who had mild COVID-19 (a few samples of this study predate the infection). Cell type and time point are not known. The specimen sequenced was PBMCs or a T cell subset sorted from them (not recorded which). CDR3 sequence reads: CASSLVGAWGDSPLHF. The CDR3 DNA is TGTGCCAGCAGCTTAGTAGGTGCTTGGGGTGATTCACCCCTCCACTTT. The full variable domain, with the rest looked up from reference TRBV7-8 and TRBJ1-6, is GAGVSQSPRYKVAKRGQDVALRCDPISGHVSLFWYQQALGQGPEFLTYFQNEAQLDKSGLPSDRFFAERPEGSVSTLKIQRTQQEDSAVYLCASSLVGAWGDSPLHFGNGTRLTVT.